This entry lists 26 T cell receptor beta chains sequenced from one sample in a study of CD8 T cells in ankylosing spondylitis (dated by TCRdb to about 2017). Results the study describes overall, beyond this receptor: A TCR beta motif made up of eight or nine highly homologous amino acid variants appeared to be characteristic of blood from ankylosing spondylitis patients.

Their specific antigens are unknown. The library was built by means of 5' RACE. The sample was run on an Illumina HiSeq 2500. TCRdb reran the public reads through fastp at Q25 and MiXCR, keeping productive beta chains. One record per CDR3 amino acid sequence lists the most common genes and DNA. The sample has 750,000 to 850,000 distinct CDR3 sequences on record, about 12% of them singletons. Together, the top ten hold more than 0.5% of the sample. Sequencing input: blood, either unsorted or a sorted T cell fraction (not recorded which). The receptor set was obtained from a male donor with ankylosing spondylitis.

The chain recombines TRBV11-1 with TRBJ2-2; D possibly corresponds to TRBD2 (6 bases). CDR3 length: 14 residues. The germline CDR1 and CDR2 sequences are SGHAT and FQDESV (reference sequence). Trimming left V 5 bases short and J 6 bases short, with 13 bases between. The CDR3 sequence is CASSPRGLSGELFF. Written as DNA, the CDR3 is TGTGCCAGCAGCCCGCGGGGATTATCCGGGGAGCTGTTTTTT.

The CDR3, as DNA: TGCAGTGCTAGGTCCGACGGCGACACTGAAGCTTTCTTT. Protein product: CSARSDGDTEAFF. The rearrangement links TRBV20-1 to TRBJ1-1, with D hard to call. Germline V lookup: CDR1 DFQATT, CDR2 SNEGSKA (reference sequence). V lost 3 bases and J 3 bases, leaving 11 bases between the germline ends. This CDR3 contains 13 residues.

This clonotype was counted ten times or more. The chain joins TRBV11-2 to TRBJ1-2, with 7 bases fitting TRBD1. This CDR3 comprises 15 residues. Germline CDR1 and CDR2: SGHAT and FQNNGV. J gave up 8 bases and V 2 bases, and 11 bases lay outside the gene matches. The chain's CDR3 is CASSLTGQDLGGYTF. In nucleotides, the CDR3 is TGTGCCAGCAGCTTAACCGGACAGGACCTGGGAGGCTACACCTTC.

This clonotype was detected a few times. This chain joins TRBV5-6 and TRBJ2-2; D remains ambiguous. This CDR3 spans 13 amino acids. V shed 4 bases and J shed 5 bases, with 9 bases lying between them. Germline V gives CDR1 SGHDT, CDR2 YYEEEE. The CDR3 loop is CASSRVGTGELFF. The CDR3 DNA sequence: TGTGCCAGCAGCCGGGTGGGGACCGGGGAGCTGTTTTTT.

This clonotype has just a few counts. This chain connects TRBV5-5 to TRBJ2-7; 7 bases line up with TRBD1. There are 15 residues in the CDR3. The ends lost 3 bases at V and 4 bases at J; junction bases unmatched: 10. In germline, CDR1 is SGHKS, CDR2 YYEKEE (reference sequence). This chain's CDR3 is CASSSVYSTGYEQYF. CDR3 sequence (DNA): TGTGCCAGCAGCTCCGTCTACTCGACAGGGTACGAGCAGTACTTC.

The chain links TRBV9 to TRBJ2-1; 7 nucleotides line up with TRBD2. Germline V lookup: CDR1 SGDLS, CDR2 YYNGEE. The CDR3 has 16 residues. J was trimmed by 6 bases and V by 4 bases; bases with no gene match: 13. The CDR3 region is CASSLFSGFGGNEQFF. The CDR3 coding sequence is TGTGCCAGCAGCTTATTTAGCGGGTTTGGCGGCAATGAGCAGTTCTTC.

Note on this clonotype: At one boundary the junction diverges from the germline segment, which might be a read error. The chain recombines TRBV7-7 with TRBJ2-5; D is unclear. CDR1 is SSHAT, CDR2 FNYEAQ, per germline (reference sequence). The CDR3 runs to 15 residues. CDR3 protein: CASSLGPDPQETQYF. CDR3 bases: TGTGCTAGCAGCTTAGGGCCAGACCCGCAAGAGACCCAGTACTTC.

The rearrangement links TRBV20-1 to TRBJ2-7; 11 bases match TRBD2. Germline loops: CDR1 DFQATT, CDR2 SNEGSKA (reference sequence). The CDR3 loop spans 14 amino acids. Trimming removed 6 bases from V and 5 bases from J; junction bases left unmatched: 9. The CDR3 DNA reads TGCAGTGCCATAAAGGGGACTAGCGGCCACGAGCAGTACTTC. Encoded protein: CSAIKGTSGHEQYF.

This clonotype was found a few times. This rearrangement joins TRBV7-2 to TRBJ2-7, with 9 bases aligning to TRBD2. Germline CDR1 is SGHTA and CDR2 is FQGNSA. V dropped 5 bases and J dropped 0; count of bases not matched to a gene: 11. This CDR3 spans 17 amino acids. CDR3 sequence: CASSHSLGTSFSYEQYF. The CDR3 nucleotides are TGTGCCAGCAGCCATAGCTTAGGGACTAGCTTCTCCTACGAGCAGTACTTC.

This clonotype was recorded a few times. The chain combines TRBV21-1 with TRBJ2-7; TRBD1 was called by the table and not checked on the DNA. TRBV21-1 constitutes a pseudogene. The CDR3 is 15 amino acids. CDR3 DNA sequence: TGTGCCAGCACCCCTAAGCAAGGGAGCTACTACGAGCAGTACTTC. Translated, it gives CASTPKQGSYYEQYF.

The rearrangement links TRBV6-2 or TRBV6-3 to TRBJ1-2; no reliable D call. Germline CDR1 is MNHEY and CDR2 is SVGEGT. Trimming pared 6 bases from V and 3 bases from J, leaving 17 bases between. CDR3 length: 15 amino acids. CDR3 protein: CASSRRPRDDYGYTF. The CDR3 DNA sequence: TGTGCCAGCAGCCGACGGCCAAGGGATGACTATGGCTACACCTTC.

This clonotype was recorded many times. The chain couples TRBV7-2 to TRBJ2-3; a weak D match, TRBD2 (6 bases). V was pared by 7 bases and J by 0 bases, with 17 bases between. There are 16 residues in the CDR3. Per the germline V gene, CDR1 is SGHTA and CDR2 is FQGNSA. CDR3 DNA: TGTGCCAGCATCCAATTGACTAGGAGGAGCACAGATACGCAGTATTTT. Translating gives CASIQLTRRSTDTQYF.

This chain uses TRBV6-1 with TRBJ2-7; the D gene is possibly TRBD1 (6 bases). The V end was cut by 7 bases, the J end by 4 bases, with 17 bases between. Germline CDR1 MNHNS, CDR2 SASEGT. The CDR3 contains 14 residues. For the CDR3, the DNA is TGTGCCAGCACCCAGCCAGGGGTAGAGTACGAGCAGTACTTC. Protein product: CASTQPGVEYEQYF.

CDR3 amino acids: CASSSRGQGAGELFF. The CDR3 region has the DNA TGTGCCAGCAGTTCCCGAGGACAGGGGGCCGGGGAGCTGTTTTTT. V gene TRBV12-3 or TRBV12-4 combines with J gene TRBJ2-2, with 10 bases identical to TRBD1. The CDR3 runs 15 residues. The V and J ends lost 4 bases and 6 bases, in that order; junction bases with no gene match: 5.

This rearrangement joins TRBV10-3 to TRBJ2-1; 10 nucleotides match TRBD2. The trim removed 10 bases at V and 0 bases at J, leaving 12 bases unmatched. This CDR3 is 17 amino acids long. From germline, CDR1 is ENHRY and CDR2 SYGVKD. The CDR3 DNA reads TGTGCCACCTCCGAACTAGCGGGGTTTAGCTCCTACAATGAGCAGTTCTTC. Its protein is CATSELAGFSSYNEQFF.

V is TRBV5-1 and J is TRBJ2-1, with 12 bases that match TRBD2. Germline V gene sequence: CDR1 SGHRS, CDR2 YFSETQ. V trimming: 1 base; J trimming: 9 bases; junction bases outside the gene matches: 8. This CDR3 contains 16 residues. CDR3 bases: TGCGCCAGCAGCTTGCTAGCGGGGGGGCCTATGGTTGAGCAGTTCTTC. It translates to CASSLLAGGPMVEQFF.

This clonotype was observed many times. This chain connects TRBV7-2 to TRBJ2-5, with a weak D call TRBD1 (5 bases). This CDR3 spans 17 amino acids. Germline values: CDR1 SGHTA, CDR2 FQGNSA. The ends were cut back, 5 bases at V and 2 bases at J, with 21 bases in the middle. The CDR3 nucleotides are TGTGCCAGCAGCCCCGCACCTTACCGCAGGGTTCAAGAGACCCAGTACTTC. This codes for CASSPAPYRRVQETQYF.

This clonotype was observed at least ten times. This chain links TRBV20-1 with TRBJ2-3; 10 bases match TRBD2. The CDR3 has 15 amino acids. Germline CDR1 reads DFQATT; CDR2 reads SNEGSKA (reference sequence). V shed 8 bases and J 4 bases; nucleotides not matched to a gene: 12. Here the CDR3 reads CSLPPGTSASDTQYF. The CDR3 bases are TGCAGTCTACCTCCCGGGACTAGCGCTTCAGATACGCAGTATTTT.

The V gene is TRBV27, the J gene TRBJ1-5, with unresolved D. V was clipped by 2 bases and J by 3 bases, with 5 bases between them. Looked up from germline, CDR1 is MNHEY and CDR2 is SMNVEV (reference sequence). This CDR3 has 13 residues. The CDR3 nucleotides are TGTGCCAGCAGTTTAGAATACAATCAGCCCCAGCATTTT. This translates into CASSLEYNQPQHF.

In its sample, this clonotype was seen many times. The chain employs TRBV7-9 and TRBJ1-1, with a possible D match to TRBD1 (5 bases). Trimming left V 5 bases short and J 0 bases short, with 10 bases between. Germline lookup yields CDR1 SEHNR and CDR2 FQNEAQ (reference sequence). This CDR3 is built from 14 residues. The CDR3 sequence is CASSARQLNTEAFF. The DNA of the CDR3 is TGTGCCAGCAGCGCCCGACAGTTGAACACTGAAGCTTTCTTT.

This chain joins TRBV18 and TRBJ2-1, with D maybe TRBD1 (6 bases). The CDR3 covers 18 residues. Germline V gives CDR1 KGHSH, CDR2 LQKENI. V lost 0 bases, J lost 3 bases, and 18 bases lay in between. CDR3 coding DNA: TGTGCCAGCTCACCACCGGGGGCCAGGGTCGGTTTCTACAATGAGCAGTTCTTC. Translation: CASSPPGARVGFYNEQFF.

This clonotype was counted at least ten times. CDR3 protein: CATSDPAGGPLDEQFF. The CDR3 region has the DNA TGTGCCACCAGTGACCCAGCGGGAGGGCCTCTGGATGAGCAGTTCTTC. This chain joins TRBV24-1 and TRBJ2-1; 10 positions match TRBD2. Per the germline V gene, CDR1 is KGHDR and CDR2 is SFDVKD. The CDR3 runs 16 residues. The V gene end was trimmed by 4 bases and the J gene end by 8 bases; junction bases not matched to a gene: 10.

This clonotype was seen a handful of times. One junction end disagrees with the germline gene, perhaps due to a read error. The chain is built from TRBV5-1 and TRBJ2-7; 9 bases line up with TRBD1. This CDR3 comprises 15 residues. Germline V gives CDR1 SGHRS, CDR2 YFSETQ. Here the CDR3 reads CASSLGGTGPYEQYF. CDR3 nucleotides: TGTGCCAGCAGCTTAGGTGGGACAGGGCCTTACGAGCAGTACTTC.

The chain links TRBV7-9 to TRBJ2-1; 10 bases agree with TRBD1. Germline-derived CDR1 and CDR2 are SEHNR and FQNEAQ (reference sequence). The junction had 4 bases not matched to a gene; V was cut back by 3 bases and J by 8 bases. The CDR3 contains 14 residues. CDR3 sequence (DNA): TGTGCCAGCAGCTTCCGGACAGGGGGGTATGAGCAGTTCTTC. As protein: CASSFRTGGYEQFF.

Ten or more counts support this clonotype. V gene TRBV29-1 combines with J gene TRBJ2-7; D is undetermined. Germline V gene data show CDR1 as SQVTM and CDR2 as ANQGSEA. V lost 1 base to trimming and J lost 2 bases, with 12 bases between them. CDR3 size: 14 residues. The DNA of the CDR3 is TGCAGCGTTGAAGTGTTAGGGCAGCCCTACGAGCAGTACTTC. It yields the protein CSVEVLGQPYEQYF.

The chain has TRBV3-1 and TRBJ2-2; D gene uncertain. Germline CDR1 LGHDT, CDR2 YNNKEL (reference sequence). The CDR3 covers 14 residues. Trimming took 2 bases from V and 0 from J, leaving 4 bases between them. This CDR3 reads CASSQQPNTGELFF. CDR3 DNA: TGTGCCAGCAGCCAACAGCCGAACACCGGGGAGCTGTTTTTT. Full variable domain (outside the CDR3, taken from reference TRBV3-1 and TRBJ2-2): DTAVSQTPKYLVTQMGNDKSIKCEQNLGHDTMYWYKQDSKKFLKIMFSYNNKELIINETVPNRFSPKSPDKAHLNLHINSLELGDSAVYFCASSQQPNTGELFFGEGSRLTVL.